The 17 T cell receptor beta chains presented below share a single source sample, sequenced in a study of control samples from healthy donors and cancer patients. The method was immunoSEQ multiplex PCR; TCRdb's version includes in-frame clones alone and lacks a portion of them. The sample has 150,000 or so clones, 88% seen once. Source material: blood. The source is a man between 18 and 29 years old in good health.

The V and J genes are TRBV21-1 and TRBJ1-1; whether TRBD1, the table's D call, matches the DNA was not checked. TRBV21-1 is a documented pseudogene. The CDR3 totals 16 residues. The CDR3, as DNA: TGTGCCAGCAGCAAAGAGTGGACAGGGGAGAACACTGAAGCTTTCTTT. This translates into CASSKEWTGENTEAFF.

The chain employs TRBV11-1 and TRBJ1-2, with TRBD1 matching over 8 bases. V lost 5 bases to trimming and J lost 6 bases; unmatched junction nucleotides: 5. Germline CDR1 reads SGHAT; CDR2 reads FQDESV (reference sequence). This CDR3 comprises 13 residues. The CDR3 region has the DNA TGTGCCAGCAGCCGCCCAGGGGGCGATGGCTACACCTTC. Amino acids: CASSRPGGDGYTF.

The CDR3 DNA is TGTGCCACCAGTGATTTCGGCAGGATCTACGAGCAGTACTTC. This encodes CATSDFGRIYEQYF. V gene TRBV24-1 combines with J gene TRBJ2-7; D remains unclear. The ends were cut back, 1 base at V and 3 bases at J, with 9 bases in the middle. This CDR3 region has 14 residues. Germline V gives CDR1 KGHDR, CDR2 SFDVKD.

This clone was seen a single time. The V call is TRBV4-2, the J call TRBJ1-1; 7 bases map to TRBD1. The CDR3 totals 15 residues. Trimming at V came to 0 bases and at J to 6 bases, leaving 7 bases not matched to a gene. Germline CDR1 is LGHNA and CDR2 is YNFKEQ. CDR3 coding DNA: TGTGCCAGCAGCCAAGATATGTCCAGGGGGTCTGAAGCTTTCTTT. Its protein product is CASSQDMSRGSEAFF.

CDR3 sequence reads: CASSPTTSGGSYEQYF. The CDR3 DNA follows: TGTGCCAGCAGCCCCACCACTAGCGGGGGTTCCTACGAGCAGTACTTC. The chain employs TRBV9 and TRBJ2-7; 11 bases are a match to TRBD2. Germline lookup yields CDR1 SGDLS and CDR2 YYNGEE. The CDR3 is made up of 16 amino acids. V trimming: 4 bases; J trimming: 1 base; junction bases outside the gene matches: 7.

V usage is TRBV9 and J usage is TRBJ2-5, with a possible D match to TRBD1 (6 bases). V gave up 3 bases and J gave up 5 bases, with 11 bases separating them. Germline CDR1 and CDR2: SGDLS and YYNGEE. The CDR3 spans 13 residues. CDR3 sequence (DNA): TGTGCCAGCAGCGAGGGGGTTGGGGAGACCCAGTACTTC. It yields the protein CASSEGVGETQYF.

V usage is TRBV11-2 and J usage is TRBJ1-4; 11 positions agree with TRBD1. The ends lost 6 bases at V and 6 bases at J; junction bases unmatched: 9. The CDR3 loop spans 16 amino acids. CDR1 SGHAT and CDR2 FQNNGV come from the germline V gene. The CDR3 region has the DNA TGTGCCAGCAGAACTAGTAGGGGACAGGGGGATGAAAAACTGTTTTTT. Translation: CASRTSRGQGDEKLFF.

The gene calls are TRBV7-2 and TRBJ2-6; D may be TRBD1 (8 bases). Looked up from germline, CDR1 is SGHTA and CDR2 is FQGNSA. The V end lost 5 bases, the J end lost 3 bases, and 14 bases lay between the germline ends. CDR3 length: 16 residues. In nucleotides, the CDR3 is TGTGCCAGCAGCGCCCACAGGGGGGGTGGGGCCAACGTCCTGACTTTC. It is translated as CASSAHRGGGANVLTF.

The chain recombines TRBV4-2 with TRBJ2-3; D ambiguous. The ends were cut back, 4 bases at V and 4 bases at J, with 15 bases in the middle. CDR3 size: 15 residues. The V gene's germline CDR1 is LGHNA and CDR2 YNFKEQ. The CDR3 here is CASSPTSSSPDTQYF. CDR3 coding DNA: TGTGCCAGCAGCCCGACCTCTAGTTCCCCAGATACGCAGTATTTT.

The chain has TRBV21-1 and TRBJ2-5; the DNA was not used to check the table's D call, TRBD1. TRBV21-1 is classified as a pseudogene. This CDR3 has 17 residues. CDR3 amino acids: CASSKGRTGAPQETQYF. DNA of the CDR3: TGTGCCAGCAGCAAAGGTAGGACAGGGGCACCACAAGAGACCCAGTACTTC.

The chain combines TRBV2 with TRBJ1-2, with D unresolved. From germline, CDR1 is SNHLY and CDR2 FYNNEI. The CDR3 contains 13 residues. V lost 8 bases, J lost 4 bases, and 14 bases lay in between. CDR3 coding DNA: TGTGCCAGCCGACCAGAAAGCCTCTATGGCTACACCTTC. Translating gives CASRPESLYGYTF.

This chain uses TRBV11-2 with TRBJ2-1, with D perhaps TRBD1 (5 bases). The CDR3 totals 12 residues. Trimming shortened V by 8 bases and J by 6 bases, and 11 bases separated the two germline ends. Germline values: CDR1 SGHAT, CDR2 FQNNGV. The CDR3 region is CASATGVNEQFF. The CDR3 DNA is TGTGCCAGCGCAACAGGAGTCAATGAGCAGTTCTTC.

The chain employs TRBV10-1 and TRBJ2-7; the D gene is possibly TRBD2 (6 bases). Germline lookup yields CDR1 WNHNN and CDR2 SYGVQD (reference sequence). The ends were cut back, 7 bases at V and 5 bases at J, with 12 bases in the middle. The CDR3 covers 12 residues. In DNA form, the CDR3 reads TGCGCCAGCAAGGCCCGGGAGAACGAGCAGTACTTC. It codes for CASKARENEQYF.

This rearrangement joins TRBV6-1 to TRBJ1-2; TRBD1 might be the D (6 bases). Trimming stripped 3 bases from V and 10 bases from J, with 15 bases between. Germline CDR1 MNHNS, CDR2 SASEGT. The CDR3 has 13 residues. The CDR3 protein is CASSENREGFYTF. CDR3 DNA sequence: TGTGCCAGCAGTGAGAACAGGGAGGGTTTCTACACCTTC.

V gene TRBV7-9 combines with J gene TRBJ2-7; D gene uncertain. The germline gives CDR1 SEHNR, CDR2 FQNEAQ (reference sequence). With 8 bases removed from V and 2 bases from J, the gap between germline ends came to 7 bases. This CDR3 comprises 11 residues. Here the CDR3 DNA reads TGTGCCAGCGGGCAGGCCTACGAGCAGTACTTC. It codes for CASGQAYEQYF.

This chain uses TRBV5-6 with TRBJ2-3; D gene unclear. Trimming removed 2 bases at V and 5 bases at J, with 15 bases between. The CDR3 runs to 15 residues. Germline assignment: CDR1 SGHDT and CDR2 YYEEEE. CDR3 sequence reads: CASSFSRAYLDTQYF. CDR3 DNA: TGTGCCAGCAGCTTCTCACGCGCGTACTTAGATACGCAGTATTTT.

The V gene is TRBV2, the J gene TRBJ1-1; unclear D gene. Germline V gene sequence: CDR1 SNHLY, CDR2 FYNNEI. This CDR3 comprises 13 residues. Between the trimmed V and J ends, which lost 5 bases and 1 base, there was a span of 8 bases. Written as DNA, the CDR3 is TGTGCCAGCAGTTTAACAGCGAACACTGAAGCTTTCTTT. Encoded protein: CASSLTANTEAFF.